A single sample gave rise to the 26 T cell receptor beta chains below, sequenced in a study of CD8 T cells in Susac syndrome. When the RNA was reverse transcribed, random hexamers were used with an input of 0.5 to 1 ug. TCRdb re-derived calls from the immunoSEQ multiplex PCR reads in MiXCR, one entry per CDR3 protein. The sample holds approximately 120,000 distinct CDR3 sequences, 85% to 95% seen once. Material for sequencing was CD8+ T cells from PBMCs. The receptor source for this set is a human donor with multiple sclerosis.

This chain connects TRBV27 to TRBJ2-7, with 9 bases matching TRBD1. Germline V gives CDR1 MNHEY, CDR2 SMNVEV (reference sequence). The ends lost 6 bases at V and 0 bases at J; junction bases unmatched: 6. This CDR3 contains 15 residues. CDR3 amino acids: CASRRWTGASYEQYV. CDR3 in DNA: TGTGCCAGCAGGCGGTGGACAGGGGCCTCCTACGAGCAGTACGTC.

The rearrangement uses TRBV5-6 and TRBJ2-1, with no clear D. Germline CDR1 and CDR2: SGHDT and YYEEEE. V lost 1 base and J 0 bases, leaving 5 bases between the germline ends. CDR3 length: 14 amino acids. CDR3 in DNA: TGTGCCAGCAGCTTGTCGGTCTCCTACAATGAGCAGTTCTTC. It translates to CASSLSVSYNEQFF. The entire variable domain, with the rest obtained from reference TRBV5-6 and TRBJ2-1, is as follows: DAGVTQSPTHLIKTRGQQVTLRCSPKSGHDTVSWYQQALGQGPQFIFQYYEEEERQRGNFPDRFSGHQFPNYSSELNVNALLLGDSALYLCASSLSVSYNEQFFGPGTRLTVL.

The chain links TRBV7-6 to TRBJ1-2; D is ambiguous. In germline, CDR1 is SGHVS, CDR2 FNYEAQ. CDR3 length: 17 residues. Trimming stripped 1 base from V and 0 bases from J, with 15 bases between. The DNA for the CDR3 is TGTGCCAGCAGCTTAGGGATCCGGGCAGATCCTAACTATGGCTACACCTTC. Protein sequence: CASSLGIRADPNYGYTF. Together with reference TRBV7-6 and TRBJ1-2, the CDR3 gives the full variable domain: GAGVSQSPRYKVTKRGQDVALRCDPISGHVSLYWYRQALGQGPEFLTYFNYEAQQDKSGLPNDRFSAERPEGSISTLTIQRTEQRDSAMYRCASSLGIRADPNYGYTFGSGTRLTVV.

The CDR3 DNA reads as TGCGCCAGCAGCCACCCAGGGGGACAACTGAACACTGAAGCTTTCTTT. Its protein is CASSHPGGQLNTEAFF. The chain couples TRBV4-1 to TRBJ1-1; TRBD1 matches 7 bases. The CDR3 loop spans 16 amino acids. Germline CDR1 MGHRA, CDR2 YSYEKL. V dropped 3 bases and J dropped 0; count of bases not matched to a gene: 7.

The J gene is TRBJ2-7, the V gene TRBV7-2; no clear D gene. V lost 1 base and J 5 bases, leaving 9 bases between the germline ends. CDR1 SGHTA and CDR2 FQGNSA come from the germline V gene. CDR3 length: 13 residues. The CDR3 DNA sequence: TGTGCCAGCAGCTTAGTATCGGGCCACGAGCAGTACGTC. Protein product: CASSLVSGHEQYV.

The V and J genes are TRBV7-6 and TRBJ2-5; D possibly corresponds to TRBD1 (6 bases). Germline lookup yields CDR1 SGHVS and CDR2 FNYEAQ. V lost 5 bases to trimming and J lost 2 bases, with 12 bases between them. This CDR3 comprises 14 residues. The CDR3 region has the DNA TGTGCCAGCAGCATATGGACAGAGCAAGAGACCCAGTACTTC. Amino acids: CASSIWTEQETQYF.

This chain uses TRBV12-3 or TRBV12-4 with TRBJ2-5; TRBD1 is a possible D gene (7 bases). The CDR3 consists of 13 residues. V was trimmed by 3 bases and J by 5 bases, leaving 10 bases between them. This chain's CDR3 is CASSFPGGETQYF. The CDR3 nucleotides are TGTGCCAGCAGTTTTCCAGGGGGGGAGACCCAGTACTTC.

Only one count was recorded for this clonotype. The junction departs from the called germline gene at one end, perhaps through a read error. The chain couples TRBV7-7 to TRBJ2-3, with TRBD1 matching 11 bases. The CDR3 has 15 amino acids. Germline CDR1 is SSHAT and CDR2 is FNYEAQ (reference sequence). The CDR3: CASSLRTGGKDTQYF. The CDR3 DNA sequence: TGTGCTAGCAGCTTACGGACAGGGGGCAAGGATACGCAGTATTTT.

The CDR3, as DNA: TGTGCCAGCAGCGCTGGGACAGGGTCGGACGAGCAGTACTTC. Translated, it gives CASSAGTGSDEQYF. The gene calls are TRBV9 and TRBJ2-7, with 9 nucleotides matching TRBD1. The CDR3 has 14 residues. Germline CDR1 is SGDLS and CDR2 is YYNGEE. The V segment lost 3 bases and the J segment 5 bases; nucleotides outside the gene matches: 6.

The CDR3 region has the DNA TGCAGCGTTCCCGGGACAGGGGCTGAGGGGAACTATGGCTACACCTTC. Translating gives CSVPGTGAEGNYGYTF. The V call is TRBV29-1, the J call TRBJ1-2; 10 nucleotides agree with TRBD1. CDR3 length: 16 residues. Trimming cost V 5 bases and J 2 bases; bases outside gene matches: 11. The germline gives CDR1 SQVTM, CDR2 ANQGSEA.

V and J are TRBV4-1 and TRBJ2-1, with 13 bases fitting TRBD2. Germline-derived CDR1 and CDR2 are MGHRA and YSYEKL. The CDR3 is 15 amino acids. Germline trimming cut 4 bases from V and 9 bases from J; bases unmatched to any gene: 6. CDR3: CASSRTSGSMGEQFF. The CDR3 DNA sequence: TGCGCCAGCAGCCGGACTAGCGGGAGTATGGGTGAGCAGTTCTTC.

The chain couples TRBV19 to TRBJ1-1, with TRBD1 matching 9 bases. Germline values: CDR1 LNHDA, CDR2 SQIVND (reference sequence). V was clipped by 3 bases and J by 2 bases; unmatched bases: 7. The CDR3 consists of 16 residues. This CDR3 reads CASSIGTGIFNTEAFF. The CDR3 DNA reads TGTGCCAGTAGTATCGGGACAGGGATTTTCAACACTGAAGCTTTCTTT.

This chain joins TRBV12-3 or TRBV12-4 and TRBJ1-1; D unclear. This CDR3 has 17 amino acids. The V end lost 7 bases, the J end lost 1 base, and 22 bases lay between the germline ends. Written as DNA, the CDR3 is TGTGCCAGCACTCTTTCCGCGGGGAGACGGAGGAACACTGAAGCTTTCTTT. It is translated as CASTLSAGRRRNTEAFF.

This chain uses TRBV5-1 with TRBJ2-5; D not certain. CDR3 length equals 11 residues. V was shortened by 3 bases and J by 7 bases, with 7 bases between the two germline ends. CDR1 and CDR2 from the germline V gene are SGHRS and YFSETQ. CDR3 amino acids: CASSWKGTQYF. DNA of the CDR3: TGCGCCAGCAGCTGGAAGGGGACCCAGTACTTC.

This rearrangement joins TRBV3-1 to TRBJ1-2; 8 bases match TRBD1. The CDR3 is made up of 17 amino acids. Germline-derived CDR1 and CDR2 are LGHDT and YNNKEL (reference sequence). V dropped 1 base and J dropped 1; count of bases not matched to a gene: 8. The CDR3 sequence is CASSQGLFRGLNYGYTF. The CDR3 DNA reads TGTGCCAGCAGCCAAGGCTTATTCAGGGGGCTTAACTATGGCTACACCTTC.

The rearrangement links TRBV11-2 to TRBJ2-7, with D unclear. The CDR3 is 12 amino acids. V lost 5 bases to trimming and J lost 5 bases, with 10 bases between them. The germline V gene encodes CDR1 SGHAT and CDR2 FQNNGV. CDR3 residues: CASSPSWHEQYF. The CDR3 bases are TGTGCCAGCAGCCCTTCGTGGCACGAGCAGTACTTC.

The chain is built from TRBV7-3 and TRBJ1-1; the match to TRBD1 covers 10 bases. CDR1 SGHTA and CDR2 FQGTGA come from the germline V gene. The CDR3 is 17 residues long. The ends lost 5 bases at V and 0 bases at J; junction bases unmatched: 9. The CDR3 DNA follows: TGTGCCAGCAGCCCGACAGGGGGCGGGAAGGTGAACACTGAAGCTTTCTTT. Translation: CASSPTGGGKVNTEAFF. Looking up the rest from reference TRBV7-3 and TRBJ1-1 gives the full variable domain: GAGVSQTPSNKVTEKGKYVELRCDPISGHTALYWYRQSLGQGPEFLIYFQGTGAADDSGLPNDRFFAVRPEGSVSTLKIQRTERGDSAVYLCASSPTGGGKVNTEAFFGQGTRLTVV.

The rearrangement uses TRBV15 and TRBJ2-7; no clear D gene. The CDR3 is made up of 13 amino acids. Per the germline V gene, CDR1 is LNHNV and CDR2 is YYDKDF (reference sequence). V lost 1 base, J lost 6 bases, and 10 bases lay in between. CDR3 sequence reads: CATSRGTAGEQYF. CDR3 nucleotide sequence: TGTGCCACCAGCAGAGGGACCGCTGGCGAGCAGTACTTC.

The chain couples TRBV30 to TRBJ2-5; no firm D call. This CDR3 is built from 11 residues. The germline CDR1 and CDR2 sequences are GTSNPN and SVGIG (reference sequence). V was trimmed by 3 bases and J by 5 bases, leaving 7 bases between them. The CDR3 DNA is TGTGCCTGGAGCTATGGGGAGACCCAGTACTTC. Amino acids: CAWSYGETQYF.

The V call is TRBV14, the J call TRBJ1-1, with TRBD1 as a possible D gene (6 bases). V lost 2 bases and J lost 1, with 17 bases in between. CDR1 and CDR2 from the germline V gene are SGHDN and FVKESK. The CDR3 extends over 17 amino acids. CDR3 region: CASSQRRGDTKNTEAFF. Written as DNA, the CDR3 is TGTGCCAGCAGCCAAAGGCGGGGGGACACCAAGAACACTGAAGCTTTCTTT.

This rearrangement joins TRBV6-6 to TRBJ1-1, with 7 bases lining up with TRBD1. The CDR3 runs to 15 residues. With V trimmed by 3 bases and J by 5 bases, 9 bases remained unmatched. Germline assignment: CDR1 MNHNY and CDR2 SVGAGI (reference sequence). In DNA form, the CDR3 reads TGTGCCAGCAGTTATCCACAAACGACAGGGACTGAAGCTTTCTTT. Protein product: CASSYPQTTGTEAFF.

This clonotype was counted many times. The chain links TRBV6-1 to TRBJ2-7; TRBD1 aligns across 8 bases. CDR1 is MNHNS, CDR2 SASEGT, per germline. The CDR3 loop spans 15 amino acids. V shed 6 bases, J shed 0 bases, and the junction held 7 bases outside the gene matches. CDR3 loop: CASSHRQGISYEQYF. The CDR3, as DNA: TGTGCCAGCAGCCACCGACAGGGGATCTCCTACGAGCAGTACTTC.

The J gene is TRBJ1-1, the V gene TRBV9; D is unclear. CDR1 is SGDLS and CDR2 is YYNGEE in the germline V gene. CDR3 length: 13 residues. The V end lost 4 bases, the J end lost 0 bases, and 7 bases lay between the germline ends. The CDR3 DNA follows: TGTGCCAGCAGCTCTCCCATGAACACTGAAGCTTTCTTT. Encoded protein: CASSSPMNTEAFF.

The chain has TRBV24-1 and TRBJ2-1, with D tentatively TRBD1 (5 bases). The V end lost 3 bases, the J end lost 8 bases, and 16 bases lay between the germline ends. CDR3 size: 15 residues. The germline V gene encodes CDR1 KGHDR and CDR2 SFDVKD. The DNA of the CDR3 is TGTGCCACCAGTGATCTTGCCACCAGGGAAGATGAGCAGTTCTTC. This translates into CATSDLATREDEQFF.

V is TRBV6-1 and J is TRBJ2-5; either TRBD1 or TRBD2 may supply D (5 bases each). The CDR3 runs to 16 residues. V dropped 4 bases and J dropped 3 bases, with 18 bases sitting between them. Germline V gene sequence: CDR1 MNHNS, CDR2 SASEGT. The CDR3 protein is CASSVLTGTREETQYF. The CDR3 DNA sequence: TGTGCCAGCAGTGTCTTGACCGGGACGCGAGAAGAGACCCAGTACTTC.

V gene TRBV6-5 combines with J gene TRBJ2-1; 9 bases are a match to TRBD2. The CDR3 is made up of 14 amino acids. Per the germline V gene, CDR1 is MNHEY and CDR2 is SVGAGI. Losses at the gene ends were 7 bases for V and 3 bases for J; bases not matched to a gene: 4. The CDR3 coding sequence is TGTGCCAGCAACTTAGCGGGGGACTACAATGAGCAGTTCTTC. It codes for CASNLAGDYNEQFF.